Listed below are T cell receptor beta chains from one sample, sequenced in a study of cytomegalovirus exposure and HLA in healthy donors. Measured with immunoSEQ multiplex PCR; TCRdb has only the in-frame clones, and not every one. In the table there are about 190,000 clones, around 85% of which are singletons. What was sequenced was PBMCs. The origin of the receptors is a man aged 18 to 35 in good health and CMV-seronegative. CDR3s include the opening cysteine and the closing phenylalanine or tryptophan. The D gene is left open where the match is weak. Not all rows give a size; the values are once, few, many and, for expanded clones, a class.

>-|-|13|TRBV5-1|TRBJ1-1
TGCGCCAGCAAGGTGGGCGAGGGCACTGAAGCTTTCTTT
CASKVGEGTEAFF
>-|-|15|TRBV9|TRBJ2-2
TGTGCCAGCAGCGACCTCCCCGGGGACACCGGGGAGCTGTTTTTT
CASSDLPGDTGELFF
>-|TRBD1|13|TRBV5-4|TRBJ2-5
TGTGCCAGCAGCACTCAGGGGGCGGAGACCCAGTACTTC
CASSTQGAETQYF
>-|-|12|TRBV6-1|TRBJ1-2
TGTGCCAGCAGTGACAGAAACTATGGCTACACCTTC
CASSDRNYGYTF
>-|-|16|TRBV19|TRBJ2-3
TGTGCCAGTAGCCTGAGTGCACAGGGAGGCACAGATACGCAGTATTTT
CASSLSAQGGTDTQYF
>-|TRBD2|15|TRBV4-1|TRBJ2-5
TGCGCCAGCAGCCCTCTGCGGGAGCGGGGAGAGACCCAGTACTTC
CASSPLRERGETQYF
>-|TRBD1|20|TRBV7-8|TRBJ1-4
TGTGCCAGCAGCTTAGTTAGCCGGGACAGCAGAGGAGGTGTGAATGAAAAACTGTTTTTT
CASSLVSRDSRGGVNEKLFF
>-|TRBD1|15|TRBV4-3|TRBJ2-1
TGCGCCAGCAGCCAAAACAGGGGGTCCTACAATGAGCAGTTCTTC
CASSQNRGSYNEQFF
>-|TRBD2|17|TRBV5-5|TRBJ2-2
TGTGCCAGCAGCTTGGCTAGCGGGAGAGATGGCACCGGGGAGCTGTTTTTT
CASSLASGRDGTGELFF
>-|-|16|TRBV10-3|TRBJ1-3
TGTGCCATCAGGAAGAGAGAGGGGGACTCTGGAAACACCATATATTTT
CAIRKREGDSGNTIYF
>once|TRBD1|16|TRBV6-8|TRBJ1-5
TGTGCCAGCAGTTACTCGTTGGGACAGCCCAATCAGCCCCAGCATTTT
CASSYSLGQPNQPQHF
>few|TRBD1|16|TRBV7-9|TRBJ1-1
TGTGCCAGCAGCCCTGGACAGGCAGATTTGAACACTGAAGCTTTCTTT
CASSPGQADLNTEAFF
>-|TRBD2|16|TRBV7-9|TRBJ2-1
TGTGCCAGCACTTTCCGACTAGCGGGTGGCATCAATGAGCAGTTCTTC
CASTFRLAGGINEQFF
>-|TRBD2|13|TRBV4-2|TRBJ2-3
TGTGCCAGCAGCCAGGGGGGGTTGAATACGCAGTATTTT
CASSQGGLNTQYF
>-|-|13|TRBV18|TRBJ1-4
TGTGCCAGCTCACGGGGACTTAATGAAAAACTGTTTTTT
CASSRGLNEKLFF
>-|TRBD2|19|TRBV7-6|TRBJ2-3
TGTGCCAGCAGCTCGGGACTAGCGGGAGCTTTGGGTAGCACAGATACGCAGTATTTT
CASSSGLAGALGSTDTQYF
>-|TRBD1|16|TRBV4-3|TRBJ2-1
TGCGCCAGCAGCTATGGGAGAGGACAGGGGTACGATGAGCAGTTCTTC
CASSYGRGQGYDEQFF
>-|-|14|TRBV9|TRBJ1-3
TGTGCCAGCAGCGTTAGTCCCTTTGGAAACACCATATATTTT
CASSVSPFGNTIYF
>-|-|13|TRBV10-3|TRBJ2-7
TGTGCCATCAGTGGTCAGGGTTTGGACGAGCAGTACTTC
CAISGQGLDEQYF
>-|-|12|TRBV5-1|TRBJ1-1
TGCGCCAGCAGCTTGCCGGGGACTGAAGCTTTCTTT
CASSLPGTEAFF
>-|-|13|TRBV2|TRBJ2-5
TGTGCCAGCAGCGACAGTGCAGAAGAGACCCAGTACTTC
CASSDSAEETQYF
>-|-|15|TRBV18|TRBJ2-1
TGTGCCAGCTCACCACCATCTATCAGGGAAGATGAGCAGTTCTTC
CASSPPSIREDEQFF
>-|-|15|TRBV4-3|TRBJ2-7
TGCGCCAGCAGCCAAGATTACCGGGGAGCGGGCGAGCAGTACTTC
CASSQDYRGAGEQYF